The 6 T cell receptor beta chains below come from one sample, sequenced in a study of blood T cell repertoires in COVID-19 (dated by TCRdb to the early 2020s). Library preparation used the immunoSEQ multiplex PCR assay. TCRdb carries this immuneACCESS record with in-frame sequences only. Its versions omit some clonotypes, under half of them owing to an unresolved V gene in the studies checked, with the rest unexplained. This sample comprises approximately 480,000 clones, 87% of them detected only once. The top ten hold about 0.75% of the sample. The sample comprised PBMCs or T cells enriched from blood (not recorded which). Receptors were obtained from a woman younger than 35 who had recovered from COVID-19.

The chain joins TRBV10-3 to TRBJ2-1; weak D call: TRBD2 (6 bases). The CDR3 loop spans 14 amino acids. From germline, CDR1 is ENHRY and CDR2 SYGVKD. V lost 3 bases and J 3 bases, leaving 9 bases between the germline ends. CDR3 sequence (DNA): TGTGCCATCAGTGAACTAGCTGACTACAATGAGCAGTTCTTC. This codes for CAISELADYNEQFF.

This rearrangement joins TRBV6-5 to TRBJ1-1; D gene unclear. V lost 7 bases and J 6 bases, leaving 15 bases between the germline ends. Germline CDR1 reads MNHEY; CDR2 reads SVGAGI. The CDR3 contains 13 residues. Written as DNA, the CDR3 is TGTGCCAGCAAGTTTTTTTCAGGTTCTGAAGCTTTCTTT. The encoded protein is CASKFFSGSEAFF.

The chain has TRBV7-2 and TRBJ2-3; 7 nucleotides match TRBD2. After removal of 5 bases from V and 5 bases from J, the junction contained 13 bases not matched to a gene. In germline, CDR1 is SGHTA, CDR2 FQGNSA. The CDR3 loop spans 16 amino acids. CDR3 amino acids: CASSVSSGGLRDTQYF. DNA of the CDR3: TGTGCCAGCAGCGTATCTAGCGGTGGGTTGAGAGATACGCAGTATTTT.

The rearrangement uses TRBV30 and TRBJ2-7, with TRBD1 as a possible D gene (6 bases). V shed 1 base and J shed 2 bases, with 12 bases lying between them. CDR1 is GTSNPN and CDR2 is SVGIG in the germline V gene (reference sequence). The CDR3 spans 14 residues. The CDR3 spells CAWSDRDGTYEQYF. The CDR3 DNA reads as TGTGCCTGGAGTGACAGGGACGGCACCTACGAGCAGTACTTC.

The chain joins TRBV11-2 to TRBJ1-3; no firm D call. Germline loops: CDR1 SGHAT, CDR2 FQNNGV. Trimming took off 5 bases at V and 0 bases at J, with 11 bases between the two ends. The length of the CDR3 is 15 residues. CDR3 protein: CASSPSGSSGNTIYF. CDR3 coding DNA: TGTGCCAGCAGCCCGTCGGGGAGCTCTGGAAACACCATATATTTT.

The rearrangement joins TRBV19 to TRBJ1-5; TRBD1 matches 7 bases. Germline assignment: CDR1 LNHDA and CDR2 SQIVND (reference sequence). CDR3 length: 15 amino acids. J was trimmed by 5 bases and V by 4 bases; bases with no gene match: 8. CDR3 region: CASSTDRAADQPQHF. The CDR3 nucleotides read TGTGCCAGTAGTACCGACAGGGCTGCGGATCAGCCCCAGCATTTT. The full variable domain, with the rest looked up from reference TRBV19 and TRBJ1-5, is DGGITQSPKYLFRKEGQNVTLSCEQNLNHDAMYWYRQDPGQGLRLIYYSQIVNDFQKGDIAEGYSVSREKKESFPLTVTSAQKNPTAFYLCASSTDRAADQPQHFGDGTRLSIL.